This T cell receptor beta chain was sequenced for a study of shared T cell receptors in the human thymus. The protocol was immunoSEQ multiplex PCR, while the TCRdb copy is restricted to in-frame clones and leaves out a portion. The repertoire consists of about 730,000 clones, with approximately 85% occurring once and the leading ten covering approximately 0.01%. This clone showed up just a few times. Per germline, CDR1 SGHTA and CDR2 FQGNSA. V was clipped by 4 bases and J by 3 bases; unmatched bases: 10. There are 16 residues in the CDR3. The data were also submitted as part of a second study, on human thymus T cells. That source reports: Healthy Finnish infants undergoing corrective surgery for congenital heart defects were used as donors. Surgeons resected thymus tissue during corrective heart surgery. Related reports documented highly overlapping thymic repertoires among unrelated individuals.

This chain joins TRBV7-2 and TRBJ2-7; TRBD1 aligns across 9 bases. This receptor was taken from a girl in the first two years of life with a congenital heart defect. The sample taken for sequencing was thymocytes. The CDR3 bases are TGTGCCAGCAGCTCCACCCCCCGGGACAGGGACTACGAGCAGTACTTC. Translation gives CASSSTPRDRDYEQYF.